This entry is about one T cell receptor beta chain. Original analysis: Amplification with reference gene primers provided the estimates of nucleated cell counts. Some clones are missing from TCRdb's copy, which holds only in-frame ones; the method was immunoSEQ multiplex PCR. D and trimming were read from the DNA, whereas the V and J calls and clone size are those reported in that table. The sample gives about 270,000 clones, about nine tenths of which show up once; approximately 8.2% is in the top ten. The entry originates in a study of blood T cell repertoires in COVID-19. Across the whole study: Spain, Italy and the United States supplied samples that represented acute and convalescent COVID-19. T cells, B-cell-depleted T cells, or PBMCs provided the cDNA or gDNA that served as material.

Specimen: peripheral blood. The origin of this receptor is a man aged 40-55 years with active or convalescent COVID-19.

CDR3 sequence: CASSHLDSYYEQYF. The CDR3 nucleotides read TGCGCCAGCAGTCACCTGGACAGTTATTACGAGCAGTACTTC. The chain has TRBV23-1 and TRBJ2-7; the D gene is possibly TRBD1 (6 bases). TRBV23-1 is labeled an ORF, and its function is uncertain. The CDR3 is 14 residues long. Trimming removed 3 bases from V and 4 bases from J, with 13 bases in between.